This is a list of T cell receptor beta chains from one sample in a study of cytomegalovirus exposure and HLA in healthy donors. The table came from immunoSEQ multiplex PCR; TCRdb's copy has only in-frame clones and leaves some out. The repertoire consists of under 70,000 clones, with about nine tenths occurring once and the leading ten covering 2%. Sequenced input: PBMCs. Receptors originate from a young woman in good health and CMV-seronegative. Each CDR3 is given with its conserved first and last residue. D genes are given only for firm matches. Only part of the rows carry a size: once, few, many, or a class if the clone is expanded.

>.|TRBJ2-5|.|TRBV5-1
CASSSGQLQETQYF
TGCGCCAGCAGCTCTGGACAGCTCCAAGAGACCCAGTACTTC
>TRBD2|TRBJ2-4|once|TRBV30
CAWSVSGRGAKNIQYF
TGTGCCTGGAGTGTAAGCGGGAGGGGGGCCAAAAACATTCAGTACTTC
>.|TRBJ2-5|.|TRBV2
CASSAGKGTQYF
TGTGCCAGCAGCGCAGGGAAGGGGACCCAGTACTTC
>.|TRBJ2-6|.|TRBV4-3
CASSQVLEAGANVLTF
TGCGCCAGCAGCCAAGTGCTAGAGGCTGGGGCCAACGTCCTGACTTTC
>TRBD1|TRBJ1-2|.|TRBV9
CASSSRGEVGNGYTF
TGTGCCAGCAGCTCCAGGGGGGAAGTGGGGAATGGCTACACCTTC
>TRBD2|TRBJ2-3|.|TRBV2
CASSAFGTGGMDTQYF
TGTGCCAGCAGTGCGTTTGGAACGGGAGGGATGGATACGCAGTATTTT
>TRBD2|TRBJ2-1|.|TRBV19
CASSTYSGREQFF
TGTGCCAGTAGTACCTATAGCGGGAGGGAGCAGTTCTTC
>TRBD2|TRBJ2-1|.|TRBV11-2
CASSLFGTASGRNEQFF
TGTGCCAGCAGCTTATTCGGAACGGCTAGCGGGAGGAATGAGCAGTTCTTC
>.|TRBJ2-3|.|TRBV7-2
CASSLPSTDTQYF
TGTGCCAGCAGCTTACCTAGCACAGATACGCAGTATTTT
>.|TRBJ2-3|.|TRBV30
CAWDLGGPDTQYF
TGTGCCTGGGACCTCGGAGGGCCAGATACGCAGTATTTT
>.|TRBJ2-1|.|TRBV27
CASSFGRRVTNEQFF
TGTGCCAGCAGTTTCGGGAGACGAGTCACGAATGAGCAGTTCTTC
>.|TRBJ1-5|.|TRBV7-3
CASSLNRARNQPQHF
TGTGCCAGCAGCCTCAACAGGGCTCGCAATCAGCCCCAGCATTTT
>.|TRBJ2-5|once|TRBV7-9
CSSSPGLQGRYQETQYF
TGTTCCAGCAGCCCAGGGTTGCAGGGCCGGTACCAAGAGACCCAGTACTTC
>TRBD2|TRBJ2-2|.|TRBV25-1
CASSYLAGGPYTGELFF
TGTGCCAGCAGTTATCTAGCGGGAGGGCCGTACACCGGGGAGCTGTTTTTT
>TRBD1|TRBJ1-2|.|TRBV27
CASREGARVYGYTF
TGTGCCAGCAGAGAGGGGGCGCGAGTCTATGGCTACACCTTC
>.|TRBJ1-4|.|TRBV11-2
CASSFPGDEKLFF
TGTGCCAGCAGTTTCCCCGGGGATGAAAAACTGTTTTTT
>.|TRBJ2-2|.|TRBV7-3
CASSQTSRTGELFF
TGTGCCAGCAGCCAGACTAGTCGGACCGGGGAGCTGTTTTTT
>TRBD1|TRBJ1-2|.|TRBV27
CASTKQGDYGYTF
TGTGCCAGCACTAAACAGGGGGACTATGGCTACACCTTC
>TRBD2|TRBJ2-5|.|TRBV9
CASSKGTSQETQYF
TGTGCCAGCAGCAAAGGGACTAGCCAGGAGACCCAGTACTTC
>TRBD1|TRBJ1-2|.|TRBV29-1
CSGGQGESGYTF
TGCAGCGGGGGACAGGGGGAAAGTGGCTACACCTTC
>.|TRBJ2-1|.|TRBV6-6
CATSGVLDEQFF
TGTGCCACCTCCGGGGTTTTGGATGAGCAGTTCTTC
>TRBD2|TRBJ2-1|few|TRBV4-1
CASSRDLAGVGNEQFF
TGCGCCAGCAGCCGAGATTTGGCGGGAGTCGGGAATGAGCAGTTCTTC
>.|TRBJ1-1|few|TRBV5-1
CASSLLWGANTEAFF
TGCGCCAGCAGCTTGTTGTGGGGAGCGAACACTGAAGCTTTCTTT
>.|TRBJ2-1|.|TRBV21-1
CASSKEGGLADSKHYNEQFF
TGTGCCAGCAGCAAAGAGGGGGGACTAGCGGACTCCAAACACTACAATGAGCAGTTCTTC
>TRBD2|TRBJ2-3|.|TRBV5-1
CASSLIPQLGAGGGTDTQYF
TGCGCCAGCAGCTTGATCCCCCAACTCGGGGCGGGAGGTGGCACAGATACGCAGTATTTT
>TRBD2|TRBJ2-7|.|TRBV6-6
CASFSGSSSYEQYF
TGTGCCAGCTTTAGCGGGAGTAGCTCCTACGAGCAGTACTTC
>.|TRBJ2-1|.|TRBV30
CAWTGQFF
TGTGCCTGGACAGGGCAGTTCTTC
>TRBD2|TRBJ2-1|.|TRBV27
CASSRRAGATVYNEQFF
TGTGCCAGCAGTCGGCGTGCGGGAGCAACGGTCTACAATGAGCAGTTCTTC
>.|TRBJ2-3|.|TRBV7-2
CASSLKAGDTQYF
TGTGCCAGCAGCTTAAAAGCAGGGGATACGCAGTATTTT
>TRBD2|TRBJ2-7|.|TRBV11-3
CASSLVLRLAATTYEQYF
TGTGCCAGCAGCTTAGTTCTGAGACTAGCGGCTACAACTTACGAGCAGTACTTC
>.|TRBJ2-7|.|TRBV6-1
CASARDYEQYF
TGTGCCAGCGCGAGAGACTACGAGCAGTACTTC
>.|TRBJ2-2|once|TRBV9
CASSGGGGKNTGELFF
TGTGCCAGCAGCGGGGGCGGCGGTAAGAACACCGGGGAGCTGTTTTTT
>.|TRBJ1-3|once|TRBV19
CASLGPSGAGNTIYF
TGTGCCAGCTTGGGACCCTCAGGGGCTGGAAACACCATATATTTT
>.|TRBJ1-1|.|TRBV28
CASSLLGAGNTEAFF
TGTGCCAGCAGTTTATTAGGGGCTGGGAACACTGAAGCTTTCTTT
>.|TRBJ1-2|.|TRBV28
CASVLGQTNYGYTF
TGTGCCAGCGTGTTAGGACAGACTAACTATGGCTACACCTTC
>.|TRBJ2-1|.|TRBV5-5
CASSLVVREFSYNEQFF
TGTGCCAGCAGCTTGGTGGTCCGGGAATTCTCCTACAATGAGCAGTTCTTC
>.|TRBJ1-4|few|TRBV5-1
CASSLDGRAGEKLFF
TGCGCCAGCAGCTTGGATGGCAGGGCGGGGGAAAAACTGTTTTTT
>.|TRBJ2-7|.|TRBV9
CASSVDGTPGGEQYF
TGTGCCAGCAGCGTAGATGGGACTCCAGGTGGAGAGCAGTACTTC
>.|TRBJ2-2|.|TRBV18
CASSVDRPNTGELFF
TGTGCCAGCTCAGTTGACAGGCCGAACACCGGGGAGCTGTTTTTT
>.|TRBJ2-3|.|TRBV6-4
CASTRLDTQYF
TGTGCCAGCACCCGACTAGATACGCAGTATTTT
>.|TRBJ1-2|.|TRBV6-1
CASSEAGRGIQAGGYTF
TGTGCCAGCAGTGAAGCTGGCAGGGGAATACAAGCAGGCGGCTACACCTTC
>TRBD1|TRBJ2-7|.|TRBV29-1
CSVESGQGYEQYF
TGCAGCGTTGAGTCCGGACAGGGCTACGAGCAGTACTTC
>.|TRBJ2-3|.|TRBV12-5
CASGRGGGGWTDTQYF
TGTGCTAGTGGCCGGGGAGGGGGAGGGTGGACAGATACGCAGTATTTT
>TRBD1|TRBJ1-3|few|TRBV10-2
CASSAGTGTSGNTIYF
TGCGCCAGCAGTGCCGGGACAGGCACCTCTGGAAACACCATATATTTT
>.|TRBJ1-5|.|TRBV28
CASSFKGLNQPQHF
TGTGCCAGCAGTTTTAAAGGACTCAATCAGCCCCAGCATTTT
>TRBD2|TRBJ2-7|once|TRBV27
CASRLAGTPSYEQYF
TGTGCCAGCAGGCTAGCGGGAACCCCCTCCTACGAGCAGTACTTC
>.|TRBJ1-2|.|TRBV2
CASRVQGRGYTF
TGTGCCAGCAGGGTACAGGGTAGAGGCTACACCTTC
>TRBD2|TRBJ2-7|.|TRBV30
CAWSVYSGSEQYF
TGTGCCTGGAGTGTATACAGCGGGAGTGAGCAGTACTTC
>TRBD1|TRBJ1-1|.|TRBV5-1
CASSPGQGATEAFF
TGCGCCAGCAGCCCCGGACAGGGAGCCACTGAAGCTTTCTTT
>.|TRBJ2-2|.|TRBV18
CASSPRGLTPTGELFF
TGTGCCAGCTCACCCCGAGGGCTAACCCCCACCGGGGAGCTGTTTTTT
>.|TRBJ1-2|.|TRBV6-6
CASSQPGQTYGYTF
TGTGCCAGCAGTCAACCAGGACAGACCTATGGCTACACCTTC
>TRBD2|TRBJ2-7|.|TRBV7-2
CASTISGRGGTYEQYF
TGTGCCAGCACTATCTCAGGGCGGGGGGGGACCTACGAGCAGTACTTC
>TRBD2|TRBJ2-7|.|TRBV6-5
CATGTSGSSYEQYF
TGTGCCACCGGGACTAGCGGGAGCTCCTACGAGCAGTACTTC
>TRBD2|TRBJ2-3|.|TRBV2
CASSESSSGSIDTQYF
TGTGCCAGCAGTGAAAGTTCTAGCGGGAGTATAGATACGCAGTATTTT
>TRBD2|TRBJ2-3|.|TRBV19
CASSRGEGTDTQYF
TGTGCCAGTAGTCGGGGGGAGGGCACAGATACGCAGTATTTT
>TRBD1|TRBJ2-3|.|TRBV29-1
CSVEGPGQGRVDTQYF
TGCAGCGTTGAAGGTCCGGGACAGGGGCGGGTAGATACGCAGTATTTT
>TRBD2|TRBJ2-7|.|TRBV9
CASKPPPREGAGYYEQYF
TGTGCCAGCAAACCCCCCCCAAGGGAGGGCGCAGGTTACTACGAGCAGTACTTC
>.|TRBJ1-1|.|TRBV6-1
CASSELKGADTEAFF
TGTGCCAGCAGTGAACTTAAAGGGGCAGACACTGAAGCTTTCTTT
>.|TRBJ2-7|.|TRBV2
CAAEEYTSSSYEQYF
TGTGCCGCAGAGGAATATACCTCGAGCTCCTACGAGCAGTACTTC
>TRBD2|TRBJ2-7|.|TRBV6-6
CASSYPGKGEGEQYF
TGTGCCAGCAGTTACCCTGGGAAAGGGGAGGGCGAGCAGTACTTC